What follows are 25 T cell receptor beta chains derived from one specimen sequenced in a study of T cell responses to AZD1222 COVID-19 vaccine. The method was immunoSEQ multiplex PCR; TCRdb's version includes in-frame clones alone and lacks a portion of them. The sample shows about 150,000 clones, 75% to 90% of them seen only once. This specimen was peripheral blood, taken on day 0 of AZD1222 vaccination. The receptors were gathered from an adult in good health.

This CDR3 is CASSLLAASYNEQFF. CDR3 sequence (DNA): TGCGCCAGCAGCTTACTAGCGGCATCCTACAATGAGCAGTTCTTC. The rearrangement joins TRBV5-1 to TRBJ2-1; 8 bases match TRBD2. With V trimmed by 2 bases and J by 1 base, 2 bases remained unmatched. The CDR3 has 15 amino acids. Germline-derived CDR1 and CDR2 are SGHRS and YFSETQ.

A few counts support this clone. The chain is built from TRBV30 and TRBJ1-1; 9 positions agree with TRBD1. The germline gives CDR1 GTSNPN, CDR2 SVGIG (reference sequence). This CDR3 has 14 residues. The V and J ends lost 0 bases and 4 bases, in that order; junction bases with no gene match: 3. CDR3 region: CAWSVQGALTEAFF. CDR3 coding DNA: TGTGCCTGGAGTGTACAGGGGGCGCTCACTGAAGCTTTCTTT.

CDR3 sequence reads: CSVELAKGAKNIQYF. The CDR3 nucleotides read TGCAGCGTTGAATTGGCTAAGGGGGCCAAAAACATTCAGTACTTC. This chain links TRBV29-1 with TRBJ2-4; a possible D gene is TRBD1 (5 bases). CDR1 is SQVTM and CDR2 is ANQGSEA in the germline V gene. Trimming took 2 bases from V and 1 from J, leaving 12 bases between them. The CDR3 loop spans 15 amino acids. Together with reference TRBV29-1 and TRBJ2-4, the CDR3 gives the full variable domain: SAVISQKPSRDICQRGTSLTIQCQVDSQVTMMFWYRQQPGQSLTLIATANQGSEATYESGFVIDKFPISRPNLTFSTLTVSNMSPEDSSIYLCSVELAKGAKNIQYFGAGTRLSVL.

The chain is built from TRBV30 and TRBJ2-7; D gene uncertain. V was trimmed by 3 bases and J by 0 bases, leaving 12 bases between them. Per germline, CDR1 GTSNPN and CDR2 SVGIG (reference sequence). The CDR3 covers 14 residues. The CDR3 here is CAWRAQNPSYEQYF. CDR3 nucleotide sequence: TGTGCCTGGAGGGCTCAGAACCCCTCCTACGAGCAGTACTTC.

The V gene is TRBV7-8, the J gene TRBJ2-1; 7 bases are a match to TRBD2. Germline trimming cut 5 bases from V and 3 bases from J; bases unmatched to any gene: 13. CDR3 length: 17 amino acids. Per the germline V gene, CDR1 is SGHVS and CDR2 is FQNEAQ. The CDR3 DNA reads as TGTGCCAGCAGCGCCCCCCGGAGGCTAGCGGTCTACAATGAGCAGTTCTTC. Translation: CASSAPRRLAVYNEQFF.

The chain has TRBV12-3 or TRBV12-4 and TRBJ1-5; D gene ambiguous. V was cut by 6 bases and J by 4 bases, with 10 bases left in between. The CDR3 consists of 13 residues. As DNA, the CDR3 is TGTGCCAGCAGCTGGGGAGGTAATCAGCCCCAGCATTTT. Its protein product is CASSWGGNQPQHF.

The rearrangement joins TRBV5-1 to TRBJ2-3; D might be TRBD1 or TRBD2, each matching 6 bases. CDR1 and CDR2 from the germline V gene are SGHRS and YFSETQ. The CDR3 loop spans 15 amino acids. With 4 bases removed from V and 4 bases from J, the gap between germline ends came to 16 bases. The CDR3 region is CASSKTRGRADTQYF. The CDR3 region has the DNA TGCGCCAGCAGCAAGACCCGGGGGCGCGCAGATACGCAGTATTTT.

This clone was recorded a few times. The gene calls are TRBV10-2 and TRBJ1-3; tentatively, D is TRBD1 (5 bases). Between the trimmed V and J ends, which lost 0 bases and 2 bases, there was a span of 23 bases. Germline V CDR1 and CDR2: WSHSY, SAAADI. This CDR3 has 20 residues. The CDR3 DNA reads TGCGCCAGCAGTGAGTCCGGGGCCCGACAGTTTCTTGTAGCTGGAAACACCATATATTTT. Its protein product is CASSESGARQFLVAGNTIYF.

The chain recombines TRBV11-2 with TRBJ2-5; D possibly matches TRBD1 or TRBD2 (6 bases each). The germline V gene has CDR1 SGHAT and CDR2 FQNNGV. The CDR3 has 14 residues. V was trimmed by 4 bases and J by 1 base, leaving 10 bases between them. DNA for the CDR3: TGTGCCAGCAGCTCGGGGGCTTTCCAAGAGACCCAGTACTTC. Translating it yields CASSSGAFQETQYF.

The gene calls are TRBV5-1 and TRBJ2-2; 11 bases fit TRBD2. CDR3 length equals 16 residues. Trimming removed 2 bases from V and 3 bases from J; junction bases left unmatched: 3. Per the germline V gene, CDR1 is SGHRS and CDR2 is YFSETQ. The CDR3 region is CASSLGTSGYTGELFF. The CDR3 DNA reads TGCGCCAGCAGCTTAGGGACTAGCGGATACACCGGGGAGCTGTTTTTT.

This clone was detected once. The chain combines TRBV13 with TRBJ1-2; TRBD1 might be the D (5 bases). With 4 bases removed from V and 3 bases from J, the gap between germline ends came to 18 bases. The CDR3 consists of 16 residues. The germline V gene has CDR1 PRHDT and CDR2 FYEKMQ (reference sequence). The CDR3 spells CASSYSRAARYYGYTF. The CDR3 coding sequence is TGTGCCAGCAGCTATTCCAGGGCCGCAAGGTACTATGGCTACACCTTC.

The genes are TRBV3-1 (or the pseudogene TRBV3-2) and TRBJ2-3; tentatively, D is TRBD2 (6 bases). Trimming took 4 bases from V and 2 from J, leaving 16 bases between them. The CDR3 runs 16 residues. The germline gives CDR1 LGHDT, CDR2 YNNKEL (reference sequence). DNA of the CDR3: TGTGCCAGCAGCCGGGGGAGTAGCGGACCCACAGATACGCAGTATTTT. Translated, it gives CASSRGSSGPTDTQYF.

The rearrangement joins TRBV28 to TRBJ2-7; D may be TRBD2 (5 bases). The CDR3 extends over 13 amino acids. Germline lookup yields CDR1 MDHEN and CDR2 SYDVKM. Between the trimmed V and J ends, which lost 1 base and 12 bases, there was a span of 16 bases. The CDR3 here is CASSLSVDLGGYF. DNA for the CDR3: TGTGCCAGCAGTTTATCAGTCGACCTCGGAGGGTACTTC.

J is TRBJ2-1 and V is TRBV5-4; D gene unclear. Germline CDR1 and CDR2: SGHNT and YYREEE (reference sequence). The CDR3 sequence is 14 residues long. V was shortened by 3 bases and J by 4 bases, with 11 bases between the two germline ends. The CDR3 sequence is CASSSPQGYNEQFF. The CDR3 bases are TGTGCCAGCAGCTCCCCCCAAGGGTACAATGAGCAGTTCTTC.

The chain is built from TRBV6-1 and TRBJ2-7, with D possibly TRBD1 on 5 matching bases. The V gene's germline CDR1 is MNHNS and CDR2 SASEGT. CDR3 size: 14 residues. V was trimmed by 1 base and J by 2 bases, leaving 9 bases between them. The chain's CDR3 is CASSEEARAYEQYF. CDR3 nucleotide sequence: TGTGCCAGCAGTGAAGAGGCCAGGGCCTACGAGCAGTACTTC.

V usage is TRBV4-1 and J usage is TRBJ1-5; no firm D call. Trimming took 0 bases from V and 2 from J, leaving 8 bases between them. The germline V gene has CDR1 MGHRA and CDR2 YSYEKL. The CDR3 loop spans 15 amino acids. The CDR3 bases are TGCGCCAGCAGCCAAGATAGTGGCCGCAATCAGCCCCAGCATTTT. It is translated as CASSQDSGRNQPQHF.

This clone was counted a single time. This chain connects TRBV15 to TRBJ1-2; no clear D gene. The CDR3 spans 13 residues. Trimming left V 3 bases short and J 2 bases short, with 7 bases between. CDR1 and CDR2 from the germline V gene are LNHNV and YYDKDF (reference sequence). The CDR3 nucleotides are TGTGCCACCAGCAGTTATGAAAACTATGGCTACACCTTC. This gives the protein CATSSYENYGYTF.

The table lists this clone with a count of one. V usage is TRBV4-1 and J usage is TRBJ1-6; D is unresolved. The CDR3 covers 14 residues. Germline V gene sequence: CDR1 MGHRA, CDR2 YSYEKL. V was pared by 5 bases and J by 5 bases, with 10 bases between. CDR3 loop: CASSSNQHNSPLHF. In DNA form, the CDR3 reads TGCGCCAGCAGCTCAAACCAACATAATTCACCCCTCCACTTT.

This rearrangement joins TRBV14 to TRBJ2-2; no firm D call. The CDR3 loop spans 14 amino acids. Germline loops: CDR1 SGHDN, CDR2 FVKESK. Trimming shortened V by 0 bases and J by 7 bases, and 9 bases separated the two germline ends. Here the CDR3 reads CASSQEAGLGELFF. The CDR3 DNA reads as TGTGCCAGCAGCCAAGAGGCTGGCCTCGGGGAGCTGTTTTTT.

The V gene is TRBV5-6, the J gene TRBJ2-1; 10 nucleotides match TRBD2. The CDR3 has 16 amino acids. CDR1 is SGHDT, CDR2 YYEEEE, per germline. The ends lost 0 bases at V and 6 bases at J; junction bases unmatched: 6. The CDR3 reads CASSLGLAGVSNEQFF. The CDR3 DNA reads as TGTGCCAGCAGCTTGGGGCTAGCGGGAGTCAGCAATGAGCAGTTCTTC. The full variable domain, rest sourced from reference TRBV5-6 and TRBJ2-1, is DAGVTQSPTHLIKTRGQQVTLRCSPKSGHDTVSWYQQALGQGPQFIFQYYEEEERQRGNFPDRFSGHQFPNYSSELNVNALLLGDSALYLCASSLGLAGVSNEQFFGPGTRLTVL.

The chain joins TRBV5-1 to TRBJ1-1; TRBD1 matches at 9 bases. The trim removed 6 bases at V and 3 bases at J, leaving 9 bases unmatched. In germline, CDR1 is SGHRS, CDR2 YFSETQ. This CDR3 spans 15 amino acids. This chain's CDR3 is CASTEQGAVDTEAFF. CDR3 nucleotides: TGCGCCAGCACCGAACAGGGGGCGGTCGACACTGAAGCTTTCTTT.

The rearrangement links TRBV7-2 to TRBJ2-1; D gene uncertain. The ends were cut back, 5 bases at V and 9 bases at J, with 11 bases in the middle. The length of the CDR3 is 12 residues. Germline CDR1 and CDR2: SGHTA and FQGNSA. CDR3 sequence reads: CASSLYSAEQFF. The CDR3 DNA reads TGTGCCAGCAGCCTATACTCTGCTGAGCAGTTCTTC.

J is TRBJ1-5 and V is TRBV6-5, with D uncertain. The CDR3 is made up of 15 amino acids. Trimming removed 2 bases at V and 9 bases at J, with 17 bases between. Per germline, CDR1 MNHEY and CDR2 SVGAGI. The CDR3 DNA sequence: TGTGCCAGCAGTTACAGGCACCCGGGGAATGGGCCCCAGCATTTT. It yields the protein CASSYRHPGNGPQHF.

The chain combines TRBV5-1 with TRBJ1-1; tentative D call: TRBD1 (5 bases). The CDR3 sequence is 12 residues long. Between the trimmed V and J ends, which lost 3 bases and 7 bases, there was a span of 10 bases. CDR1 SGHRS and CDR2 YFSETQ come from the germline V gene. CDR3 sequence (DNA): TGCGCCAGCAGCTGGGGGACGGATGAAGCTTTCTTT. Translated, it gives CASSWGTDEAFF. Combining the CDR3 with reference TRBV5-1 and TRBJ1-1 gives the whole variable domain KAGVTQTPRYLIKTRGQQVTLSCSPISGHRSVSWYQQTPGQGLQFLFEYFSETQRNKGNFPGRFSGRQFSNSRSEMNVSTLELGDSALYLCASSWGTDEAFFGQGTRLTVV.

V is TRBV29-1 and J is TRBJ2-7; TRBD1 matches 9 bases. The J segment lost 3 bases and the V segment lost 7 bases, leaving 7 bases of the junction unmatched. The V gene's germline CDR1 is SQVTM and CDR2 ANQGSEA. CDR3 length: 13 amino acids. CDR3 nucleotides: TGCAGCGCAACCGGGACAGGGAACTACGAGCAGTACTTC. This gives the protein CSATGTGNYEQYF.